The 4 T cell receptor beta chains given below trace back to one sample, sequenced in a study of healthy donors' naive CD4 and CD8 T cells. A linear amplification protocol produced the TCR libraries from approximately 460 ng of total RNA. In TCRdb, the reads were re-called with MiXCR into one record per CDR3 protein. This table has about 180,000 distinct CDR3 sequences, around 74% appearing once. Sample: naive CD4+ and CD8+ T cells sorted from blood, pooled from several donors. These receptors were obtained from a pool of human donors in good health; the sample pools cells from several healthy donors.

The J gene is TRBJ2-1, the V gene TRBV10-3, with 7 bases that match TRBD2. This CDR3 contains 14 residues. The junction had 6 bases not matched to a gene; V was cut back by 4 bases and J by 6 bases. CDR1 ENHRY and CDR2 SYGVKD come from the germline V gene. CDR3 loop: CAISGLAEGNEQFF. The CDR3 DNA follows: TGTGCCATCAGTGGCCTAGCGGAAGGCAATGAGCAGTTCTTC.

The chain couples TRBV19 to TRBJ1-1; the D is unclear. The CDR3 consists of 12 residues. The ends were cut back, 4 bases at V and 6 bases at J, with 9 bases in the middle. Germline V gene sequence: CDR1 LNHDA, CDR2 SQIVND (reference sequence). CDR3 in DNA: TGTGCCAGTAGTAGTGGAATATCTGAAGCTTTCTTT. Its protein product is CASSSGISEAFF.

This chain links TRBV4-3 with TRBJ2-3; D uncertain. The CDR3 extends over 15 amino acids. Per the germline V gene, CDR1 is LGHNA and CDR2 is YSLEER. V was clipped by 0 bases and J by 1 base, with 8 bases between them. In nucleotides, the CDR3 is TGCGCCAGCAGCCAAGATCATGGGGGCACAGATACGCAGTATTTT. This codes for CASSQDHGGTDTQYF.

The chain has TRBV27 and TRBJ1-2, with TRBD1 identical over 12 bases. Germline V gene lookup returns CDR1 MNHEY and CDR2 SMNVEV (reference sequence). Unmatched junction bases numbered 4, after V lost 6 bases and J lost 5 bases. This CDR3 has 14 residues. The CDR3 coding sequence is TGTGCCAGCAGGGGACAGGGGGCAAGGTATGGCTACACCTTC. Its protein is CASRGQGARYGYTF.